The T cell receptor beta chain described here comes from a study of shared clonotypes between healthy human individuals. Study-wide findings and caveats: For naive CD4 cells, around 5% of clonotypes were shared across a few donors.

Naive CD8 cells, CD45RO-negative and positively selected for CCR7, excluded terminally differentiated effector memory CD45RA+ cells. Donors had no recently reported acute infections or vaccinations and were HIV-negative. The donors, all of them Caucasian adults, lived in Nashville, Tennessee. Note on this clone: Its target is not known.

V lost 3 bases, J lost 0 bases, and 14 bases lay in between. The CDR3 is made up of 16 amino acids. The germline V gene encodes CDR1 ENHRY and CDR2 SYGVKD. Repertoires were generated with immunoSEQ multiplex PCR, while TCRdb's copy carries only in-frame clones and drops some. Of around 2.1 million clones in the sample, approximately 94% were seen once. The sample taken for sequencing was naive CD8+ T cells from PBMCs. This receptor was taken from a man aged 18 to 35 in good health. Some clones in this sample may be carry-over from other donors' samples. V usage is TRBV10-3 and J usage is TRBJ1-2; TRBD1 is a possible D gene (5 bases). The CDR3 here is CAISEDRQGPNYGYTF. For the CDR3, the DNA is TGTGCCATCAGTGAAGATAGGCAGGGTCCTAACTATGGCTACACCTTC.